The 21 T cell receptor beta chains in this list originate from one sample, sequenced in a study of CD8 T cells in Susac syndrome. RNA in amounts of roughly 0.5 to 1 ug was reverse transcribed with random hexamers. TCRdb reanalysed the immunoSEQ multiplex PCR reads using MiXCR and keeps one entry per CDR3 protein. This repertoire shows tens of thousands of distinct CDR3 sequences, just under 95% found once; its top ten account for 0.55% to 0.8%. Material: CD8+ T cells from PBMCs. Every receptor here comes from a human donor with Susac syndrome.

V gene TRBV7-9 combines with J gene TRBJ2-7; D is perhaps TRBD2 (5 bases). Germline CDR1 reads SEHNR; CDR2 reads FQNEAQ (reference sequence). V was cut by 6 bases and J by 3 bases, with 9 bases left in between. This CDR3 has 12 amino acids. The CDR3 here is CASSPGGYEQYF. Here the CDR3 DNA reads TGTGCCAGCAGTCCCGGAGGCTACGAGCAGTACTTC. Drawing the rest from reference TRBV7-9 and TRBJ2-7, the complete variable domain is DTGVSQNPRHKITKRGQNVTFRCDPISEHNRLYWYRQTLGQGPEFLTYFQNEAQLEKSRLLSDRFSAERPKGSFSTLEIQRTEQGDSAMYLCASSPGGYEQYFGPGTRLTVT.

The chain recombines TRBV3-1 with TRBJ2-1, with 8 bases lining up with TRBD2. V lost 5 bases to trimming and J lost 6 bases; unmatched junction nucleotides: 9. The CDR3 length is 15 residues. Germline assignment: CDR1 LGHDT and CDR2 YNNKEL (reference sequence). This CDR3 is CASSSPGLGGNEQFF. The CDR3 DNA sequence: TGTGCCAGCAGCTCCCCGGGACTAGGAGGCAATGAGCAGTTCTTC.

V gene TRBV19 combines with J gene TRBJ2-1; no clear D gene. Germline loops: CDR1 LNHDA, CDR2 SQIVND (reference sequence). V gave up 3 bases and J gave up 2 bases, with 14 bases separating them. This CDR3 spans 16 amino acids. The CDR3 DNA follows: TGTGCCAGTAGTATGAAAGGAGTCGTTCCCTACAATGAGCAGTTCTTC. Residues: CASSMKGVVPYNEQFF.

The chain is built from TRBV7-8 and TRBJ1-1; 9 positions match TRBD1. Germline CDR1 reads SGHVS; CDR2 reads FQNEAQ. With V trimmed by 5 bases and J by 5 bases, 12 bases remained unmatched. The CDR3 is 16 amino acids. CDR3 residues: CASSVEGTGGNTEAFF. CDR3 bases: TGTGCCAGCAGCGTAGAAGGCACAGGGGGCAATACTGAAGCTTTCTTT.

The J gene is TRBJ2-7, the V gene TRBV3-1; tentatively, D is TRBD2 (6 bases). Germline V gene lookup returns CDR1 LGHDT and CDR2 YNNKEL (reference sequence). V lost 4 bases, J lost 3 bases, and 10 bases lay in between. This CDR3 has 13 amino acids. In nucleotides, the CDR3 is TGTGCCAGCAGCCGGGACTTCTACTACGAGCAGTACTTC. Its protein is CASSRDFYYEQYF.

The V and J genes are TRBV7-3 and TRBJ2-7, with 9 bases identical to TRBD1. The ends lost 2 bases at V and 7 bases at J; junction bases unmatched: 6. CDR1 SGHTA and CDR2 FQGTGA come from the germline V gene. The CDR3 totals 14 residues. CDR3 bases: TGTGCCAGCAGCTTAGGACAGGGGCTAGGTGAGCAGTACTTC. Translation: CASSLGQGLGEQYF.

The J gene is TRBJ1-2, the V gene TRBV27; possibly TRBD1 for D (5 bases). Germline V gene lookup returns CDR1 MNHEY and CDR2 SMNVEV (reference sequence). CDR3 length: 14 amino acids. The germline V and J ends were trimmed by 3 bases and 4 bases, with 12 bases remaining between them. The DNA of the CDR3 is TGTGCCAGCAGTTTCGATGGGGGAGGCTATGGCTACACCTTC. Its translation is CASSFDGGGYGYTF.

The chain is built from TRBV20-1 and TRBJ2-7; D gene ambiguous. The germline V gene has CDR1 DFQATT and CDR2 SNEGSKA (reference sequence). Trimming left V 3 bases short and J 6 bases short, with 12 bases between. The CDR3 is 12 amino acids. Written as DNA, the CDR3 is TGCAGTGCTAGGATAGTCGGGCTCGAGCAGTACTTC. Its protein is CSARIVGLEQYF.

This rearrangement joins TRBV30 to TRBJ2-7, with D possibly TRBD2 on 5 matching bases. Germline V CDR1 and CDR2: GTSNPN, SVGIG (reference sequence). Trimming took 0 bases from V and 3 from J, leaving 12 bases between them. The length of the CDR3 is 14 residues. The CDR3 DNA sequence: TGTGCCTGGAGTGTCCGGGATCCAGGCTACGAGCAGTACTTC. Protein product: CAWSVRDPGYEQYF.

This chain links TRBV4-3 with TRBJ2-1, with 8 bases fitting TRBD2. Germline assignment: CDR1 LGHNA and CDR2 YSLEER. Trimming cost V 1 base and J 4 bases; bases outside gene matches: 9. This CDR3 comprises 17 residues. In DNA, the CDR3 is TGCGCCAGCAGCCAAGTCGGAGCGGGGGCCGAGTACAATGAGCAGTTCTTC. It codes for CASSQVGAGAEYNEQFF.

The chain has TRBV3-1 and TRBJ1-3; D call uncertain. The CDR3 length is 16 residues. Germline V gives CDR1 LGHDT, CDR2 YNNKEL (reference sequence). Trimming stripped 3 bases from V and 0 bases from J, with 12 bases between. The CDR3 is CASSHYVGTSGNTIYF. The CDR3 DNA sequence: TGTGCCAGCAGCCACTACGTAGGAACCTCTGGAAACACCATATATTTT.

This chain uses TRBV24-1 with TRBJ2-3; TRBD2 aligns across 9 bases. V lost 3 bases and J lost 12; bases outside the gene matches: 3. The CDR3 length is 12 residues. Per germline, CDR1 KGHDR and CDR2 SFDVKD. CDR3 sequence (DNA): TGTGCCACCAGTGATGCGGGAGGGACACAGTATTTT. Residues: CATSDAGGTQYF.

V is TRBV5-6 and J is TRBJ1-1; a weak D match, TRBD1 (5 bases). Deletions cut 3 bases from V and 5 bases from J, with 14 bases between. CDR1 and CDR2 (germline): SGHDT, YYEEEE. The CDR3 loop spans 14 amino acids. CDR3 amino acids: CASSWGTPRTEAFF. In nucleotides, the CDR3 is TGTGCCAGCAGCTGGGGGACGCCCCGTACTGAAGCTTTCTTT.

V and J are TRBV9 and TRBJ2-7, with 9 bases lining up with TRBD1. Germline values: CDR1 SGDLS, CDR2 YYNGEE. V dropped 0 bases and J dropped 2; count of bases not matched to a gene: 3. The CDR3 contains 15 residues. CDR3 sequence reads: CASSVATGGTYEQYF. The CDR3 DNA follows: TGTGCCAGCAGCGTAGCGACAGGGGGTACCTACGAGCAGTACTTC.

This CDR3 reads CASGLSGGAITDTQYF. The CDR3 nucleotides read TGTGCCAGCGGGCTAAGCGGGGGGGCCATCACAGATACGCAGTATTTT. The chain employs TRBV7-6 and TRBJ2-3; the match to TRBD2 covers 10 bases. The CDR3 loop spans 16 amino acids. V lost 8 bases, J lost 2 bases, and 10 bases stayed unmatched. From germline, CDR1 is SGHVS and CDR2 FNYEAQ.

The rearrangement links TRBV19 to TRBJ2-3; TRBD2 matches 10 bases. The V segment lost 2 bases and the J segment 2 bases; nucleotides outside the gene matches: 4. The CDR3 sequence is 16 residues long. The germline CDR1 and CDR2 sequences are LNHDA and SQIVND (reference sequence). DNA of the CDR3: TGTGCCAGTAGTATACTAGCGGGGGCTGTCACAGATACGCAGTATTTT. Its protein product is CASSILAGAVTDTQYF.

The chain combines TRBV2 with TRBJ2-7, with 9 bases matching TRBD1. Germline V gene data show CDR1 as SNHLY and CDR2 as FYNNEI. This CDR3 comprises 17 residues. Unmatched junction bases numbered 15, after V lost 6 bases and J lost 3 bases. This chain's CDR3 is CASRGTGSHTTFYEQYF. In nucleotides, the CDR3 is TGTGCCAGCAGGGGGACAGGGTCACATACAACCTTCTACGAGCAGTACTTC. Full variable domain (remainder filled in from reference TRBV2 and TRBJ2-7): EPEVTQTPSHQVTQMGQEVILRCVPISNHLYFYWYRQILGQKVEFLVSFYNNEISEKSEIFDDQFSVERPDGSNFTLKIRSTKLEDSAMYFCASRGTGSHTTFYEQYFGPGTRLTVT.

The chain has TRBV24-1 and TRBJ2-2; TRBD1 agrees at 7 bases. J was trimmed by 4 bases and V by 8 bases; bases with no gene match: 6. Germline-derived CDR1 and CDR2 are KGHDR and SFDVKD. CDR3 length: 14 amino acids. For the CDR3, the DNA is TGTGCCACCACTCCGACAGGGCTCACCGGGGAGCTGTTTTTT. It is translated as CATTPTGLTGELFF.

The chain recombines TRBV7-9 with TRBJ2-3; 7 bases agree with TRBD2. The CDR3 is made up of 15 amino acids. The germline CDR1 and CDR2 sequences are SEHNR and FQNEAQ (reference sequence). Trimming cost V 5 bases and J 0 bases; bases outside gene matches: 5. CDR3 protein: CASSGRDYSTDTQYF. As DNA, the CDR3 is TGTGCCAGCAGCGGACGGGACTACAGCACAGATACGCAGTATTTT.

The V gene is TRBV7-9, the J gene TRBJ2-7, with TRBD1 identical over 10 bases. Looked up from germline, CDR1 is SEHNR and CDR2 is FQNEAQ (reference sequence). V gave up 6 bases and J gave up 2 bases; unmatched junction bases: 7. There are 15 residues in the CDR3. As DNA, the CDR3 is TGTGCCAGCAGGACCGGGACAGGGGCCACCTACGAGCAGTACTTC. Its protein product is CASRTGTGATYEQYF.

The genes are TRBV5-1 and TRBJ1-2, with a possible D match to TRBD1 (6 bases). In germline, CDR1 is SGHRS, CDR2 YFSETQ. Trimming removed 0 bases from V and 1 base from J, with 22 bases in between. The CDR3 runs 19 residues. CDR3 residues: CASSLGGQGPSRYNYGYTF. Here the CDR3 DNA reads TGCGCCAGCAGCTTGGGGGGGCAGGGGCCCTCTAGGTATAACTATGGCTACACCTTC.